Listed here are 12 T cell receptor beta chains from one sample, sequenced in a study of T cells in Graves' hyperthyroidism and ophthalmopathy. RNA transcripts provided the source from which TCR beta CDR3 regions were amplified. Carried out on the TCR CDR3, a first-round RT-PCR used the HTBI primer set. Via MiXCR, TCRdb re-called the multiplex PCR reads, giving one row per CDR3 protein. The sample holds approximately 520,000 distinct CDR3 sequences, approximately 25% seen once. Sample: blood. These receptors were obtained from a woman in her 30s with Graves' ophthalmopathy.

The chain couples TRBV6-2 or TRBV6-3 to TRBJ2-5; perhaps TRBD1 as D (5 bases). The CDR3 is made up of 15 amino acids. The ends were cut back, 5 bases at V and 5 bases at J, with 18 bases in the middle. Germline lookup yields CDR1 MNHEY and CDR2 SVGEGT. DNA of the CDR3: TGTGCCAGCAGTAGGACAAGGGTGGGGATGGAGACCCAGTACTTC. Translated: CASSRTRVGMETQYF.

This clonotype was seen more than once but under ten times. A much more abundant neighbour one base away suggests this may be a read error. The chain uses TRBV29-1 and TRBJ1-1, with a tentative D call TRBD1 (6 bases). Germline CDR1 reads SQVTM; CDR2 reads ANQGSEA. V lost 7 bases, J lost 6 bases, and 18 bases lay in between. This CDR3 contains 13 residues. CDR3: CSGQTTGRPEAFF. The CDR3 DNA is TGCAGCGGACAGACGACAGGACGTCCTGAAGCTTTCTTT.

This clonotype was detected many times. The chain employs TRBV6-4 and TRBJ2-2; 11 positions match TRBD2. Trimming at V came to 7 bases and at J to 3 bases, leaving 10 bases not matched to a gene. CDR3 length: 17 amino acids. Germline V gene data show CDR1 as MRHNA and CDR2 as SNTAGT. This chain's CDR3 is CASTISGGAMHTGELFF. For the CDR3, the DNA is TGTGCCAGCACCATTAGCGGGGGGGCAATGCACACCGGGGAGCTGTTTTTT.

The genes are TRBV12-3 or TRBV12-4 and TRBJ1-1; D possibly corresponds to TRBD1 (5 bases). Trimming pared 5 bases from V and 2 bases from J, leaving 18 bases between. The length of the CDR3 is 16 residues. CDR3 nucleotides: TGTGCCAGCAGTCCGCGGACATACAATAAAAACACTGAAGCTTTCTTT. Protein product: CASSPRTYNKNTEAFF.

This clonotype was counted between two and nine times. The rearrangement uses TRBV5-1 and TRBJ1-1; D is undetermined. V was cut by 6 bases and J by 1 base, with 16 bases left in between. The CDR3 covers 15 residues. Looked up from germline, CDR1 is SGHRS and CDR2 is YFSETQ. The CDR3 protein is CASTLRPGGNTEAFF. CDR3 sequence (DNA): TGCGCCAGCACCCTCCGTCCAGGCGGGAACACTGAAGCTTTCTTT.

This clonotype was counted ten times or more. The CDR3 DNA reads TGTGCCAGCAGCCGACAGGGAGGGTTGACCGGGGAGCTGTTTTTT. Residues: CASSRQGGLTGELFF. V gene TRBV12-3 or TRBV12-4 combines with J gene TRBJ2-2, with D perhaps assigned TRBD1 or TRBD2 (7 bases each). The V end was cut by 6 bases, the J end by 5 bases, with 16 bases between. CDR3 length equals 15 residues.

This chain connects TRBV11-1 to TRBJ1-2, with 7 bases fitting TRBD1. The J segment lost 5 bases and the V segment lost 2 bases, leaving 11 bases of the junction unmatched. Germline V lookup: CDR1 SGHAT, CDR2 FQDESV (reference sequence). The CDR3 runs to 16 residues. CDR3 protein: CASSLNSMLGQYGYTF. CDR3 DNA sequence: TGTGCCAGCAGCTTAAATAGCATGTTGGGACAGTATGGCTACACCTTC.

This clonotype has at least ten counts. CDR3 DNA sequence: TGTGCCAGCGGGGGACAGGGCGGGCAGCCCCAGCATTTT. This sequence encodes CASGGQGGQPQHF. V and J are TRBV6-1 and TRBJ1-5, with 9 bases aligning to TRBD1. From germline, CDR1 is MNHNS and CDR2 SASEGT. CDR3 length: 13 amino acids. The V gene end was trimmed by 8 bases and the J gene end by 7 bases; junction bases not matched to a gene: 6.

V usage is TRBV20-1 and J usage is TRBJ1-5; unclear D gene. Germline V gives CDR1 DFQATT, CDR2 SNEGSKA (reference sequence). The V end lost 3 bases, the J end lost 8 bases, and 14 bases lay between the germline ends. CDR3 length equals 13 residues. For the CDR3, the DNA is TGCAGTGCTAGCGGCGGCCTTCACGAGCCCCAGCATTTT. This encodes CSASGGLHEPQHF.

Points on this clonotype: At one of its ends the junction is not consistent with the germline gene, which may arise from a read error. This chain links TRBV12-3 or TRBV12-4 with TRBJ2-6; maybe TRBD1 (5 bases). The CDR3 spans 14 residues. The CDR3 reads CASRPGSGANVLIF. CDR3 nucleotides: TGTGCCAGCAGACCAGGCTCTGGGGCCAACGTCCTGATTTTC.

Only a few counts were recorded for this clonotype. The chain is built from TRBV11-1 and TRBJ1-1; the D is unclear. The CDR3 covers 14 residues. From germline, CDR1 is SGHAT and CDR2 FQDESV (reference sequence). The V end was cut by 4 bases, the J end by 0 bases, with 9 bases between. CDR3 region: CASSSNRLNTEAFF. The CDR3 DNA reads TGTGCCAGCAGCTCCAATAGGTTGAACACTGAAGCTTTCTTT.

This clonotype has at least ten counts. The V gene is TRBV19, the J gene TRBJ2-5, with D perhaps TRBD1 or TRBD2 (5 bases each). Trimming pared 8 bases from V and 0 bases from J, leaving 16 bases between. The CDR3 totals 15 residues. Germline V gene data show CDR1 as LNHDA and CDR2 as SQIVND (reference sequence). As DNA, the CDR3 is TGTGCCAGTCGAAGCCCCGGGACGAACCAAGAGACCCAGTACTTC. Amino acid sequence: CASRSPGTNQETQYF.